This TCR beta chain is drawn from a study of response to subunit inactivated influenza vaccine. TCRdb passed the RT-PCR reads through MiXCR, listing each CDR3 protein once. The sample contains about 570,000 distinct CDR3 sequences, about 11% of which appear only once. The sample was PBMCs from blood, taken on the day of vaccination. The source of this sequence is a man aged 50-59 years who received an inactivated influenza vaccine.

This CDR3 reads CSARGTGGYFNTGELFF. CDR3 nucleotides: TGCAGTGCTAGGGGGACAGGGGGCTATTTCAACACCGGGGAGCTGTTTTTT. V usage is TRBV20-1 and J usage is TRBJ2-2, with 12 bases that match TRBD1. CDR3 length: 17 amino acids. The germline gives CDR1 DFQATT, CDR2 SNEGSKA (reference sequence). Losses at the gene ends were 3 bases for V and 2 bases for J; bases not matched to a gene: 7.